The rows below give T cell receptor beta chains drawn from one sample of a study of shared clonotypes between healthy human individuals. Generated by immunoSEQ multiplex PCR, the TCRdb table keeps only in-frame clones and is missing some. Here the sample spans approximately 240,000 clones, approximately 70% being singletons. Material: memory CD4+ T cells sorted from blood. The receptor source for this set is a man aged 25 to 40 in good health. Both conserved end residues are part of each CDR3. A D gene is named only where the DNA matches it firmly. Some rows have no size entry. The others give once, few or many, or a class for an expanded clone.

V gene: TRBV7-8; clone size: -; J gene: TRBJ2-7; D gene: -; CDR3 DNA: TGTGCCAGCAGCTTAGGAGCAAGGGGGCAGTACTTC; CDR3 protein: CASSLGARGQYF
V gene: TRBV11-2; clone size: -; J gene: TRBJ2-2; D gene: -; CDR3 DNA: TGTGCCAGCAGCTTGGATGGGTCCGGGGAGCTGTTTTTT; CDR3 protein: CASSLDGSGELFF
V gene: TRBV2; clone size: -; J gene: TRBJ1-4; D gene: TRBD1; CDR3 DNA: TGTGCCAGCAGTGAACAGGGGGCTAATGAAAAACTGTTTTTT; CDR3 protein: CASSEQGANEKLFF
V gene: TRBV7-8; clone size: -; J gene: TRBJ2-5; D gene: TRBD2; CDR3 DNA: TGTGCCAGCAGCTTACAAGCGGGAGGGCCGGTAGAGACCCAGTACTTC; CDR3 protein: CASSLQAGGPVETQYF
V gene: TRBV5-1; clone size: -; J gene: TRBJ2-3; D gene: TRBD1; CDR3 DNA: TGCGCCAGCAGCCCAATACAGGGGGCAGGCACAGATACGCAGTATTTT; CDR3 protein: CASSPIQGAGTDTQYF
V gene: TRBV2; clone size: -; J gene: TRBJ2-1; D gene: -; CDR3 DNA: TGTGCCAGTTCGCTTGGCGATGAGCAGTTCTTC; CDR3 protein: CASSLGDEQFF
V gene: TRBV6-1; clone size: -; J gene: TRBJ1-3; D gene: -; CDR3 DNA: TGTGCCAGCAGTGAGACTCTTGGAAACACCATATATTTT; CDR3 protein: CASSETLGNTIYF
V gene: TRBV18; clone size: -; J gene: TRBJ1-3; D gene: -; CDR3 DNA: TGTGCCAGCTCACCGACAGACAGAAACACCATATATTTT; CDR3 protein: CASSPTDRNTIYF
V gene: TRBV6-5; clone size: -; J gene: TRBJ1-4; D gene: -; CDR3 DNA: TGTGCCAGCAGTTACCCCCCCCAGGAGTTTAATGAAAAACTGTTTTTT; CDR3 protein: CASSYPPQEFNEKLFF
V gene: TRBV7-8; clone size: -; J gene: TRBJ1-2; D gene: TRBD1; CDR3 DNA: TGTGCCAGCAGCTCCCAGGGACAGGACACTAACTATGGCTACACCTTC; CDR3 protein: CASSSQGQDTNYGYTF
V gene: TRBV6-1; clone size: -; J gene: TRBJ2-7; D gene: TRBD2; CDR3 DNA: TGTGCCAGCAGTCCCCGTTCTAGCGGGAGAAACGAGCAGTACTTC; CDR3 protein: CASSPRSSGRNEQYF
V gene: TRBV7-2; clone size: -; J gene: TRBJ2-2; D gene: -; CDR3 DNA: TGTGCCAGCAGCTTCCGGGTGAACGGGGAGCTGTTTTTT; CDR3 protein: CASSFRVNGELFF
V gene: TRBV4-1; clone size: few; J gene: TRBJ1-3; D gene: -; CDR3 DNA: TGCGCCAGCAGCCAAGAAATAGCGGGGTCCGGAAACACCATATATTTT; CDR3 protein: CASSQEIAGSGNTIYF
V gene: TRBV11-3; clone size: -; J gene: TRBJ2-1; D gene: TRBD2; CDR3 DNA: TGTGCCAGCACCTATGGGGGCGGGAGGGCCATAAGTGAGCAGTTCTTC; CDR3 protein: CASTYGGGRAISEQFF
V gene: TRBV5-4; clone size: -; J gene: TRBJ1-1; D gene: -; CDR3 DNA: TGTGCCAGCAGCATCCGGACCTCCGAGGGTGAAGCTTTCTTT; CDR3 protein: CASSIRTSEGEAFF
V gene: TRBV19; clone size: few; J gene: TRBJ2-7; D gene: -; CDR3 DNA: TGTGCCAGTAGTTCCTGGACTCTCACGAGCTCCTACGAGCAGTACTTC; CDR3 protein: CASSSWTLTSSYEQYF
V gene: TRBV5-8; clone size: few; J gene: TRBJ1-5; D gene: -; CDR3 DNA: TGTGCCAGCAGCCCGGACTACAATCAGCCCCAGCATTTT; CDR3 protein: CASSPDYNQPQHF
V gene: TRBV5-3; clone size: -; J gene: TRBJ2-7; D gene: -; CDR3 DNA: TGTGCCAGAAGCTTGTGCGGGACGGGAAGCTCCTACGAGCAGTACTTC; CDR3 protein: CARSLCGTGSSYEQYF
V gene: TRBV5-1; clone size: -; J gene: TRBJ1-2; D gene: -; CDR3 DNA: TGCGCCAGCAGCCCGGACAGTGGGGCTAACTATGGCTACACCTTC; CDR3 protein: CASSPDSGANYGYTF
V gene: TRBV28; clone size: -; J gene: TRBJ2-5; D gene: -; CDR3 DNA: TGTGCCAGCAGCTCCACACCCATACGGCGGACGCGGGAGACCCAGTACTTC; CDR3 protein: CASSSTPIRRTRETQYF
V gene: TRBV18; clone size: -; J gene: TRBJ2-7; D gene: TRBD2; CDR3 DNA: TGTGCCAGCTCACTGAAAAAGGGGCTAGCGGGAGGGCCGAGTTACGAGCAGTACTTC; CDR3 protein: CASSLKKGLAGGPSYEQYF
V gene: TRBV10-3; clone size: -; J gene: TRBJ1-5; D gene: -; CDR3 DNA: TGTGCCATCGCCTCTAGCAATCAGCCCCAGCATTTT; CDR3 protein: CAIASSNQPQHF
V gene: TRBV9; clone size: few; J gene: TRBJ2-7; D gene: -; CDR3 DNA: TGTGCCAGCAGCGTGACTCCAACCTACGAGCAGTACTTC; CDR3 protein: CASSVTPTYEQYF
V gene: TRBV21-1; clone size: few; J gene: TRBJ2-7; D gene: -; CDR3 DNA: TGTGCCAGTATTTATCACCTCAGGACCATGGGATTAGAGCAGTACTTC; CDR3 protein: CASIYHLRTMGLEQYF
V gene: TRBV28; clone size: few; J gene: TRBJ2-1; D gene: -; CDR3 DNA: TGTGCCAGCAGACGACAGACCTACAATGAGCAGTTCTTC; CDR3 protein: CASRRQTYNEQFF
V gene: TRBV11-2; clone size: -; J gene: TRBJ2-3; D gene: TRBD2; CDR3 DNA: TGTGCCAGCAGCTACGGACTAGGTCGCACAGATACGCAGTATTTT; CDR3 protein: CASSYGLGRTDTQYF
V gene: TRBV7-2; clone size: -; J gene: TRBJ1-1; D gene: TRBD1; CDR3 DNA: TGTGCCAGCAGCTTAGTGGCAGGGGGCCAACCTGAAGCTTTCTTT; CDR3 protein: CASSLVAGGQPEAFF
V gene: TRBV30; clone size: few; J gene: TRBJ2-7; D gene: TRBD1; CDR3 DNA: TGTGCCTGGGGACAGGGCTTCTACGAGCAGTACTTC; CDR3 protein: CAWGQGFYEQYF
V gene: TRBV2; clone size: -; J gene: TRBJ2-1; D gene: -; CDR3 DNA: TGTGCCAGCAGAACCGGGGCGTTAAATGAGCAGTTCTTC; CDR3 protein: CASRTGALNEQFF